This T cell receptor (beta chain) was recorded in a study of T cells in women clearing cervical HPV infection. Turning to the study itself: Cases were women with histologically confirmed HPV16-related CIN3 or worse, including a couple of invasive cancers.

Trimming cost V 0 bases and J 7 bases, with 10 bases left between them. Per the germline V gene, CDR1 is MNHNS and CDR2 is SASEGT. The CDR3 runs 14 residues. Regarding this clone: No antigen is known for it. The CDR3 end falls 3 residues outside the read, so it is completed with the germline J gene.

The method was immunoSEQ multiplex PCR; TCRdb's version includes in-frame clones alone and lacks a portion of them. This listing includes around 23,000 clones. Overall study results and limits: CIN3+ cases had significantly higher TCR repertoire richness than controls, but evenness did not differ.

The sequence came from a woman aged 18-69 years with a cervical HPV16 infection that either progressed to CIN3+ or cleared (not recorded which). This chain links TRBV6-1 with TRBJ1-5, with D tentatively TRBD1 (5 bases). The sequencing input was blood buffy coat. Incomplete CDR3 DNA: TGTGCCAGCAGTGAAGCGGGGCCGGGACAGCCC. Protein: CASSEAGPGQP. The whole CDR3 protein is CASSEAGPGQPQHF.